The clone carrying this TCR beta chain has only a few counts. The antigen is not known. V was trimmed by 6 bases and J by 0 bases, leaving 15 bases between them. The germline gives CDR1 DFQATT, CDR2 SNEGSKA (reference sequence). The CDR3 consists of 15 residues. The sample comes from a study of T-cell memory formation after mild COVID-19. Study in general: Across donors, TCR clusters were largely donor specific.

Whole-study results and caveats: CD4+ contracting clones were found mainly in CM and EM, and CD8+ ones in EMRA. Pre-infection memory held some responding clones, suggesting pre-existing cross-reactive T cells responded.

cDNA libraries for TCR alpha and TCR beta, carrying sample barcodes and UMIs, came from 5'RACE with constant-segment primers. TCRdb called the 5' RACE reads again in MiXCR, with one record for every CDR3 protein. The sample shows 350,000 to 500,000 distinct CDR3 sequences, more than 15% of them seen only once. This sequence was found in a man younger than 30 who had mild COVID-19 (a few samples of this study predate the infection). Cell type and time point are not known. This chain joins TRBV20-1 and TRBJ2-1, with a tentative D call TRBD2 (5 bases). The sequencing input was PBMCs or a T cell subset sorted from them (not recorded which). CDR3 in amino acids: CSAAQHGSSYNEQFF. The CDR3, as DNA: TGCAGTGCGGCCCAACATGGGAGCTCCTACAATGAGCAGTTCTTC.